This is a list of T cell receptor beta chains from one sample in a study of Graves' ophthalmopathy and Graves' hyperthyroidism. Using its own MiXCR run on the multiplex PCR reads, TCRdb lists one record per CDR3 protein. The sample yields fewer than 650,000 distinct CDR3 sequences, around a fifth seen once. The source material was peripheral blood. Receptors were obtained from a woman aged 18-35 years with stable Graves' hyperthyroidism. Some clones in this sample may be carry-over from other donors' samples. Each CDR3 is given with its conserved first and last residue. D genes are given only for firm matches. The listing skips clone size in some rows; elsewhere it reads once, few, many or a size class.

>TRBD2|many|TRBV4-2|TRBJ2-7
CASSQEGLAGVEQYF
TGTGCCAGCAGCCAAGAGGGACTAGCGGGGGTTGAGCAGTACTTC
>.|many|TRBV11-1|TRBJ2-7
CASSLAPGKQYF
TGTGCCAGCAGCTTAGCGCCGGGGAAGCAGTACTTC
>TRBD1|few|TRBV12-3/TRBV12-4|TRBJ2-5
CASSLKTGTVTQYF
TGTGCCAGCAGTTTAAAGACAGGGACGGTGACCCAGTACTTC
>.|many|TRBV12-3/TRBV12-4|TRBJ2-5
CASSLHGETQYF
TGTGCCAGCAGTTTACACGGAGAGACCCAGTACTTC
>.|many|TRBV20-1|TRBJ1-1
CSARRNLNTEAFF
TGCAGTGCTAGACGCAACCTGAACACTGAAGCTTTCTTT
>.|many|TRBV12-5|TRBJ1-3
CASEITQGPGNTIYF
TGTGCTAGTGAAATTACCCAGGGGCCTGGAAACACCATATATTTT
>.|many|TRBV11-2|TRBJ1-1
CASSFRGSSAVNTEAFF
TGTGCCAGCAGCTTCCGGGGATCGTCGGCTGTGAACACTGAAGCTTTCTTT
>.|many|TRBV29-1|TRBJ1-1
CSVETGDTEAFF
TGCAGCGTTGAAACAGGAGACACTGAAGCTTTCTTT
>TRBD1|many|TRBV19|TRBJ1-1
CASTPDRGRRTEAFF
TGTGCCAGTACCCCGGACAGGGGGCGACGTACTGAAGCTTTCTTT
>TRBD1|.|TRBV7-3|TRBJ1-1
CASSLRGTGDGEAFF
TGTGCCAGCAGCTTAAGAGGCACAGGGGACGGTGAAGCTTTCTTT
>.|many|TRBV27|TRBJ2-7
CASSIRTDHYEQYF
TGTGCCAGCAGTATACGGACAGATCACTACGAGCAGTACTTC
>.|.|TRBV19|TRBJ1-1
CASPPRAARANTEAFF
TGTGCCAGTCCGCCCCGGGCGGCCAGGGCTAACACTGAAGCTTTCTTT
>TRBD1|many|TRBV19|TRBJ2-2
CASSANRQGATGELFF
TGTGCCAGTAGTGCTAATAGACAGGGAGCCACCGGGGAGCTGTTTTTT